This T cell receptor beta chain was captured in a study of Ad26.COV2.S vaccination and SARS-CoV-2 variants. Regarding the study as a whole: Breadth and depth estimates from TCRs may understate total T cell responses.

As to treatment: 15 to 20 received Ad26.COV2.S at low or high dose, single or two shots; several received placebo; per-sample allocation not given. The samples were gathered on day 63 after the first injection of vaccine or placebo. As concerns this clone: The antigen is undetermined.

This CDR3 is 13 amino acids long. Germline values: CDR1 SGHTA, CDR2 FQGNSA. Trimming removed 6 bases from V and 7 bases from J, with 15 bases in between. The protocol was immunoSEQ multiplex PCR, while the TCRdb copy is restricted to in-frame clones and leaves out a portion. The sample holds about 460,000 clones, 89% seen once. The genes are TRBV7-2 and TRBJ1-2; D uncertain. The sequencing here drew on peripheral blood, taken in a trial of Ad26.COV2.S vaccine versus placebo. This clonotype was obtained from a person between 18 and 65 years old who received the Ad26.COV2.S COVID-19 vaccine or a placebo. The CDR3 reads CASSYGLRTGYTF. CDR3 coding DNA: TGTGCCAGCAGTTACGGGCTCCGGACTGGCTACACCTTC.